This T cell receptor (beta chain) was profiled in a study of shared clonotypes between healthy human individuals (dated by TCRdb to 2020 to 2022). Concerning the study at large: A couple of women and a few men aged 18 to 49 years were included in the cohort. For each donor, CD4 naive and CD4 memory were each run on three plates, CD8 naive on two plates, and CD8 memory on one plate. Each donor's leukapheresis produced roughly between about 0.85 and 10 billion PBMCs. To estimate repertoire size and how much clonotypes are shared between individuals, the study performed deep sequencing of blood TCR repertoires from 4 to 6 healthy adults. To increase sequencing depth and limit assay-specific biases, TCR repertoire library preparation and sequencing were carried out by different laboratories using diverse techniques. The full study reports these points: Even with the large sequencing depth, rarefaction of the sorted-subset datasets indicated that sequencing was incomplete. Based on pairwise subsampling, the degree of clonotype sharing among donors was expected to be affected by sequencing depth. Sampling was limited to blood, and TCR repertoires in tissue likely differ from TCR repertoires in blood. Roughly 5% of naive CD4, roughly 3.6% of naive CD8, roughly 2.4% of memory CD4, and 0.35% to 0.5% of memory CD8 clonotypes were shared across four donors. Compared with non-shared clonotypes, the clonotypes found in all four sorted-subset donors had higher generation probabilities. Estimated clonotype richness was generally larger for naive than for memory subsets. The small number of donors limited the genetic and exposure-history diversity represented.

Of note for this clone: Its recognized antigen is unknown. Per-base quality was not reported, and no clone a single base away is much larger than it.

For the CD8 naive samples, CD45RO-negative cells were positively selected for CCR7, yielding a CD45RA+CCR7+ population from which TemRA cells were excluded. The donors were healthy, HIV-negative adults who had no recently reported acute infections or vaccinations. All donors were Caucasian adults living in Nashville, Tennessee, USA. Blood was collected by leukapheresis, and PBMCs were isolated by Ficoll-Histopaque density gradient centrifugation and then cryopreserved in liquid nitrogen vapor phase. Analytical flow cytometry was used to check the purity and quantity of each magnetically sorted T cell population. Each sorted fraction had its genomic DNA isolated and then quantified by UV absorbance on a Nanodrop 2000c. From the germline V gene, CDR1 is MNHNS and CDR2 is SASEGT. V is shortened by 8 bases, J by 4 bases, and the region joining them spans 18 bases. The CDR3 starts with the cysteine, ends with the phenylalanine, and has 14 residues. Just the 42-base CDR3 DNA is kept, in frame starting at base 1.

Using the deep immunoSEQ assay, multiplex PCR amplified TCR CDR3 regions from genomic DNA. Extracted genomic DNA from each cell subset was distributed evenly across all wells of several immunoSEQ 96-well plates, and each plate was treated as a replicate. For sorted subsets, about 200 ng genomic DNA, equal to 25,000 to 35,000 T cell genomes, was loaded into each replicate PCR. The purified libraries were quantified using a Qubit 3.0 fluorometer, sized with a Bioanalyzer 2100, and then quantified again using the KAPA Library Quantification kit. Every immunoSEQ 96-well plate was sequenced on a separate single-read 150-cycle Illumina NextSeq 550 flow cell. The authors processed their data as follows. Because the immunoSEQ output held only junctional sequences and lacked quality scores, the filtering could not match the filtering applied to full-length reads. To assign V/J genes and CDR3, sequences were annotated using PyIR, a Python wrapper for IgBLAST v1.9, with IMGT germline references. Reads were filtered out if the reads had weak V/J assignments (E-value above 1e-6), no CDR3, stop codons, out-of-frame junctions, or ambiguous translated residues. V3J clonotypes were defined by identical inferred V gene, J gene, and CDR3 amino acid sequence. Percentage overlap between repertoires was calculated by dividing the number of shared unique clonotypes by the size of the smaller repertoire. RTK rarefaction, the Chao1 estimator, and Recon v2.1 estimates of unobserved clonotypes were used to assess repertoire richness. For all TCRbeta clonotypes obtained by the gDNA method from a handful of donors, generation probabilities were computed with OLGA. Sourced from immuneACCESS, this table was stored by TCRdb with only in-frame sequences that have V and J called. A share of the clones is absent; for the studies checked, an unresolved V gene accounts for under half, and the remainder has no known explanation. The V and J calls and clone size are taken from that table; D and trimming were inferred from the DNA. Within this sample are roughly 600,000 clones, with roughly 98% of them counted one time only. Around 0.3% of the sample lies in the top ten.

The sequence joins TRBV6-1 to TRBJ2-7; tentative D gene TRBD1, with 6 bases matching. The sequence came from a man aged 25 to 40 in good health. Input material: naive CD8+ T cells sorted from blood. According to the study, the label for this sample's cell subset or site signals: CD45RA+CCR7+. The nucleotide sequence reads TGTGCCAGCTTTTCGGCCAGGGGCTGGTACGAGCAGTACTTC. This gives the protein CASFSARGWYEQYF.